The 6 T cell receptor beta chains below come from one sample, sequenced in a study of shared clonotypes between healthy human individuals. TCRdb keeps only in-frame clones here, not all; method: immunoSEQ multiplex PCR. The table lists around 700,000 clones, 73% of them singletons. The specimen sequenced was memory CD4+ T cells sorted from blood. Noted subset: CD45RA-negative fraction. These receptors were taken from a woman aged 25 to 39 in good health.

DNA of the CDR3: TGTGCCAGCACAGGGTGGACGGTAGAGACCCAGTACTTC. It translates to CASTGWTVETQYF. The chain joins TRBV28 to TRBJ2-5; perhaps TRBD1 as D (5 bases). V lost 7 bases and J lost 4, with 13 bases in between. This CDR3 has 13 residues. From germline, CDR1 is MDHEN and CDR2 SYDVKM.

V is TRBV2 and J is TRBJ1-1; D is unclear. V was cut by 4 bases and J by 0 bases, with 6 bases left in between. This CDR3 is built from 13 residues. From germline, CDR1 is SNHLY and CDR2 FYNNEI. CDR3 bases: TGTGCCAGCAGTGCGGAGATGAACACTGAAGCTTTCTTT. It yields the protein CASSAEMNTEAFF.

CDR3 bases: TGCGCCAGCAGCTTGGGGCAGAGGACTGAAGCTTTCTTT. As protein: CASSLGQRTEAFF. The chain has TRBV5-1 and TRBJ1-1; D is unclear. CDR3 length: 13 amino acids. Trimming cost V 0 bases and J 5 bases, with 8 bases left between them. Germline values: CDR1 SGHRS, CDR2 YFSETQ.

This clone turned up a few times. The V gene is TRBV27, the J gene TRBJ1-2; D is ambiguous. The CDR3 extends over 14 amino acids. Germline V gene sequence: CDR1 MNHEY, CDR2 SMNVEV (reference sequence). Trimming removed 2 bases from V and 8 bases from J, with 15 bases in between. CDR3 residues: CASSLNTDGGGYTF. Here the CDR3 DNA reads TGTGCCAGCAGTTTAAACACAGACGGAGGCGGCTACACCTTC.

This chain connects TRBV18 to TRBJ2-7, with 8 bases matching TRBD2. Unmatched junction bases numbered 6, after V lost 1 base and J lost 1 base. Germline CDR1 and CDR2: KGHSH and LQKENI. CDR3 length equals 16 residues. The CDR3 bases are TGTGCCAGCTCACCACAAAGGACTAGCCGATCCTACGAGCAGTACTTC. This gives the protein CASSPQRTSRSYEQYF.

The J gene is TRBJ2-7, the V gene TRBV28; possible D gene TRBD1, 5 bases. Germline CDR1 reads MDHEN; CDR2 reads SYDVKM. The germline V and J ends were trimmed by 5 bases and 2 bases, with 13 bases remaining between them. This CDR3 contains 14 residues. CDR3 region: CASSPRWGPYEQYF. CDR3 bases: TGTGCCAGCAGTCCCCGATGGGGCCCCTACGAGCAGTACTTC.